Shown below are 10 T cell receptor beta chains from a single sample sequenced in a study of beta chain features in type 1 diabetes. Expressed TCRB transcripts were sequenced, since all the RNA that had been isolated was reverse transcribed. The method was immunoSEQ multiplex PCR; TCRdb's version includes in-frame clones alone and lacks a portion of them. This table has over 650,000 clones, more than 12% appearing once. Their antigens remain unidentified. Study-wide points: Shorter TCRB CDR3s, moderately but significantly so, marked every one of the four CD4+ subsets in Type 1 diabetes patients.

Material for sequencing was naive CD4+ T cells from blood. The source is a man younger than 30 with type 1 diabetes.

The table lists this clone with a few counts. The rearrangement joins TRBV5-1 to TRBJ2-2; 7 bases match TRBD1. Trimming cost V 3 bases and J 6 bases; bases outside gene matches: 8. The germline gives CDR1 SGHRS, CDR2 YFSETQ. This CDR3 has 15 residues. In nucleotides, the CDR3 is TGCGCCAGCAGCTCCGACAGGGTGGGCGCCGGGGAGCTGTTTTTT. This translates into CASSSDRVGAGELFF. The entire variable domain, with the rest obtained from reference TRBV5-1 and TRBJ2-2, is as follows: KAGVTQTPRYLIKTRGQQVTLSCSPISGHRSVSWYQQTPGQGLQFLFEYFSETQRNKGNFPGRFSGRQFSNSRSEMNVSTLELGDSALYLCASSSDRVGAGELFFGEGSRLTVL.

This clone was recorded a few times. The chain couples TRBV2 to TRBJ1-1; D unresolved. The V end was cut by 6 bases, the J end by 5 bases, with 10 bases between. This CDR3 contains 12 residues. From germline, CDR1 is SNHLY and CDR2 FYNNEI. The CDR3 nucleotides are TGTGCCAGCAGGGCGTCCGGGACTGAAGCTTTCTTT. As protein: CASRASGTEAFF.

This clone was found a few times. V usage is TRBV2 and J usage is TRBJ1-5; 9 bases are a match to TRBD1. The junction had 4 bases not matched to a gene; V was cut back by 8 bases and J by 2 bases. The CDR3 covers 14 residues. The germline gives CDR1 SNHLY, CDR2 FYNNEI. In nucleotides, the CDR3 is TGTGCCAGCTTGCGACAGGGGGGCAATCAGCCCCAGCATTTT. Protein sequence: CASLRQGGNQPQHF.

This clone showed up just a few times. Here the CDR3 reads CASSLKGRGQPQHF. The CDR3 DNA reads as TGTGCCAGCAGTTTAAAGGGTCGGGGTCAGCCCCAGCATTTT. The chain couples TRBV27 to TRBJ1-5; unclear D gene. The CDR3 length is 14 residues. V shed 2 bases and J shed 6 bases, with 11 bases lying between them. The V gene's germline CDR1 is MNHEY and CDR2 SMNVEV (reference sequence).

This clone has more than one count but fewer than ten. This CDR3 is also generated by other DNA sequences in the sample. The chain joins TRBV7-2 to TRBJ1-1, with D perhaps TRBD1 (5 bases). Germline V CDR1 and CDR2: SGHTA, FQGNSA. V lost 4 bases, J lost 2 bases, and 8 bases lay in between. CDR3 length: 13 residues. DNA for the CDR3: TGTGCCAGCAGCTCCGGACAAAACACTGAAGCTTTCTTT. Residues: CASSSGQNTEAFF. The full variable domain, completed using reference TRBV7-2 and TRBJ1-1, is GAGVSQSPSNKVTEKGKDVELRCDPISGHTALYWYRQSLGQGLEFLIYFQGNSAPDKSGLPSDRFSAERTGGSVSTLTIQRTQQEDSAVYLCASSSGQNTEAFFGQGTRLTVV.

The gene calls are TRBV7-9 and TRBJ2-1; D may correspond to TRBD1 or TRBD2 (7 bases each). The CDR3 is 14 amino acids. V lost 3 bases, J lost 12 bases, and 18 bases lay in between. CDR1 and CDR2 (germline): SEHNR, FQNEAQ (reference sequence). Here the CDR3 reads CASSFFAIRGGQFF. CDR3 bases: TGTGCCAGCAGCTTTTTCGCTATCAGGGGGGGGCAGTTCTTC.

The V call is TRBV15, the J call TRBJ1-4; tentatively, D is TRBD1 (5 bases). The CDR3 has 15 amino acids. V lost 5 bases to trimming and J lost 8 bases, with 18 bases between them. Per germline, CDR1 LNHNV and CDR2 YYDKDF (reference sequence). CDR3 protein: CATSPRGGIWEKLFF. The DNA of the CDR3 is TGTGCCACCAGCCCGCGTGGGGGGATTTGGGAAAAACTGTTTTTT.

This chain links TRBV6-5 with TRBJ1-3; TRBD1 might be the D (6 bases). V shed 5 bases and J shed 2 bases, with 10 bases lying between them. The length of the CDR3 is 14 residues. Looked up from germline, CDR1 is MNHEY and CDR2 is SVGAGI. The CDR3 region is CASSDGTPGNTIYF. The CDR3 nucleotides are TGTGCCAGCAGTGACGGGACACCTGGAAACACCATATATTTT.

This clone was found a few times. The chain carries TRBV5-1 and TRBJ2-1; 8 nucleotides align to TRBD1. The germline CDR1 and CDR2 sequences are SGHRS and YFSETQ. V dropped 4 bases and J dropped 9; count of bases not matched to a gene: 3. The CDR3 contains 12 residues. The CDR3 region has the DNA TGCGCCAGCAGCCCGACAGGGGTTGAGCAGTTCTTC. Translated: CASSPTGVEQFF.

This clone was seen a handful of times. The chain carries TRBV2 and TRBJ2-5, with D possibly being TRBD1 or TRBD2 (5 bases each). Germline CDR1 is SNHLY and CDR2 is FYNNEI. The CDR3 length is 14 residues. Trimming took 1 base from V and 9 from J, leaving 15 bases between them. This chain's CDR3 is CASSEGSGRLAQYF. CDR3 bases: TGTGCCAGCAGTGAAGGGTCGGGACGATTGGCCCAGTACTTC.